The TCR beta chain under discussion was sequenced for a study of blood T cell repertoires in COVID-19. For the study at large: Samples taken during acute and convalescent COVID-19 were collected in the United States, Italy and Spain. Sample material is recorded as cDNA or gDNA derived from T cells, B-cell-depleted T cells, or PBMCs.

In the authors' methods: Counts of nucleated cells, estimated from reference gene primer amplification, were obtained. Assay used: immunoSEQ multiplex PCR; TCRdb lists only in-frame clones, some missing. D and trimming were read from the DNA, whereas the V and J calls and clone size are those reported in that table. In the table there are under 350,000 clones, around 89% of which are singletons. Germline lookup yields CDR1 MNHEY and CDR2 SVGAGI. The CDR3 consists of 13 residues. V was pared by 11 bases and J by 4 bases, with 18 bases between. V usage is TRBV6-5 and J usage is TRBJ2-7; TRBD2 is a possible D gene (6 bases). Sequenced: peripheral blood. The TCR originated in a man between 35 and 55 years old with acute or convalescent COVID-19. The CDR3 nucleotides are TGTGCCGCGGGGCCAAACCGGCTATACGAGCAGTACTTC. Its translation is CAAGPNRLYEQYF.